The TCR beta chain described here comes from a study of blood T cell repertoires in COVID-19. The assay was immunoSEQ multiplex PCR, and TCRdb's table has in-frame clones only and misses some. The sample has some 300,000 clones, just under 90% seen once. Donors of Cohort 3 who recovered were those that had two negative PCRs, clearance, or symptom resolution. The CDR3 is 14 amino acids. Source material: PBMCs or T cells enriched from blood (not recorded which). The receptor comes from a woman aged 25 to 39 who had recovered from COVID-19. V usage is TRBV21-1 and J usage is TRBJ2-6; the DNA was not compared with TRBD2, the D call given in the table. TRBV21-1 counts as a pseudogene. CDR3 bases: TGTGCCAGCAGCGGGAGTCCTGGGGCCAACGTCCTGACTTTC. Its translation: CASSGSPGANVLTF.